This T cell receptor beta chain stems from a study of radiation and T cells in renal cell carcinoma. In germline, CDR1 is SNHLY, CDR2 FYNNEI. V dropped 7 bases and J dropped 1; count of bases not matched to a gene: 4. The CDR3 extends over 15 amino acids. Stated time point: blood 2 weeks post-SBRT. Treatment: 15 Gy SBRT to primary tumor, nephrectomy 4 weeks later. Serial blood draws occurred at baseline and 2 and 4 weeks post-SBRT. Some clones are missing from TCRdb's copy, which holds only in-frame ones; the method was immunoSEQ multiplex PCR. This table has about 150,000 clones, about nine tenths appearing once.

The source of this sequence is a woman aged 45-65 years with renal cell carcinoma. The sample consisted of blood, taken from a patient whose treatment included radiotherapy and nephrectomy. The chain recombines TRBV2 with TRBJ2-2, with 9 nucleotides matching TRBD1. Here the CDR3 DNA reads TGTGCCAGCAAGAAGGGACAGGGGAACACCGGGGAGCTGTTTTTT. Amino acid sequence: CASKKGQGNTGELFF.